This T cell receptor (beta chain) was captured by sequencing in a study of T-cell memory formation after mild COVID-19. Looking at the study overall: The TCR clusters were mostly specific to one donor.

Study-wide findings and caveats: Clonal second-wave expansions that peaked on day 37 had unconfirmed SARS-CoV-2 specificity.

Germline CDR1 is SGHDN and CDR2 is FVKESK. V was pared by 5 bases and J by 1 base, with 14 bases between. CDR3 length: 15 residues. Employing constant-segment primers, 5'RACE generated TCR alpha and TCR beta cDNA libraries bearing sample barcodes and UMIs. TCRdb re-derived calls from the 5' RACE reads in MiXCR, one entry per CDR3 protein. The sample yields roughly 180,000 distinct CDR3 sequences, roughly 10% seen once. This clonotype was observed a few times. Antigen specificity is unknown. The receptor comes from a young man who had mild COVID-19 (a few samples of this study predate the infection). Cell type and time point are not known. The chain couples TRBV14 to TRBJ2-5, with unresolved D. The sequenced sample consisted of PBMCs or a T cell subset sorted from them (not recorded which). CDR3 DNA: TGTGCCAGCAGCTATTTAAACCCACTCCAAGAGACCCAGTACTTC. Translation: CASSYLNPLQETQYF.